The entry below describes one T cell receptor (beta chain). The data stem from a study of blood T cell repertoires in COVID-19. Study background: Acute and convalescent COVID-19 samples came from the United States, Italy and Spain. Sources were T cells, B-cell-depleted T cells, or PBMCs; the material itself was cDNA or gDNA.

Per the study methods: The authors estimated nucleated cell counts from reference gene primer amplification. The repertoire was sequenced with immunoSEQ multiplex PCR; TCRdb's copy has only in-frame clones and lacks some. For V, J and clone size, that table is used; D and trimming come from the DNA. The sample lists 150,000 to 200,000 clones, around 87% occurring once. Germline CDR1 is SGHVS and CDR2 is FNYEAQ. This CDR3 is built from 18 residues. J lost 4 bases, V lost 2 bases, and 9 bases had no gene match. V usage is TRBV7-6 and J usage is TRBJ1-6, with TRBD1 matching 9 bases. Sequenced material: peripheral blood. The receptor comes from a middle-aged man with active or convalescent COVID-19. CDR3 sequence: CASSLSFTGQGYNSPLHF. CDR3 nucleotide sequence: TGTGCCAGCAGCTTATCATTTACGGGACAGGGTTATAATTCACCCCTCCACTTT. The variable domain in full, completed from reference TRBV7-6 and TRBJ1-6, reads GAGVSQSPRYKVTKRGQDVALRCDPISGHVSLYWYRQALGQGPEFLTYFNYEAQQDKSGLPNDRFSAERPEGSISTLTIQRTEQRDSAMYRCASSLSFTGQGYNSPLHFGNGTRLTVT.